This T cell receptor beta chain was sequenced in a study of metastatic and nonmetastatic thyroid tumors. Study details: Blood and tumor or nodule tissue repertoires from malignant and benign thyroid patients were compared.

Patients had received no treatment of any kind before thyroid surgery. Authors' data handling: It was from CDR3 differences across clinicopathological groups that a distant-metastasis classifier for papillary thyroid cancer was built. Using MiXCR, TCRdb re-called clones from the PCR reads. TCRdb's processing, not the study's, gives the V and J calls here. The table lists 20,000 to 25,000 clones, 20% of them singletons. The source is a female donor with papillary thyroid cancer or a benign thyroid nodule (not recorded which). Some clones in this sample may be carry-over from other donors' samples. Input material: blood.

In DNA form, the CDR3 reads TGCAGTGCTCTCACTCCGACTAGCGGGGGCTCCTACGAGCAGTACTTC. This gives the protein CSALTPTSGGSYEQYF. This sequence joins TRBV20-1 and TRBJ2-7, with 12 bases matching TRBD2. V lost 5 bases, J lost 0 bases, and 8 bases stayed unmatched. The CDR3 consists of 16 residues. The germline gives CDR1 DFQATT, CDR2 SNEGSKA (reference sequence).